This T cell receptor (beta chain) was obtained from a study of cytomegalovirus exposure and HLA in healthy donors. Study-wide findings and caveats: TCR sequences were mostly rare, though some public TCRs occurred in many donors. Later work showed greater clonal expansion in HLA-associated TCR beta chains than in equally common others. Reportedly, fewer N-insertions than the roughly 700-donor mean appeared in an Asian-associated ancestry cluster in a later analysis. The sole available immune exposure information was CMV serostatus.

A word on this clone: Its antigen is currently unknown.

The study ran its PCR with 60 Vbeta and 13 Jbeta primers. The protocol was immunoSEQ multiplex PCR, while the TCRdb copy is restricted to in-frame clones and leaves out a portion. Its table records 100,000 to 150,000 clones. CDR1 and CDR2 from the germline V gene are MDHEN and SYDVKM. The junction had 6 bases not matched to a gene; V was cut back by 3 bases and J by 3 bases. The CDR3 spans 15 residues. The rearrangement links TRBV28 to TRBJ2-7; 9 nucleotides match TRBD2. The sequencing input was PBMCs. This receptor was obtained from a middle-aged woman in good health and CMV-seropositive. The CDR3 bases are TGTGCCAGCAGTTTGGGCGGGAGGGTTCTCTACGAGCAGTACTTC. Its protein is CASSLGGRVLYEQYF.